The present T cell receptor (beta chain) was sequenced within a study of low-dose radiotherapy and immunotherapy resistance in tumors. Background on the study: Cohort 2 was treated with 1 Gy per fraction every two weeks, amounting to 13 Gy across 26 weeks. The regimen for patients comprised intravenous nivolumab 240 mg every two weeks plus intravenous ipilimumab 1 mg/kg every six weeks. Patients' oral aspirin dose was 300 mg daily across four cycles from cycle 1 day 1.

Time point noted: before trial treatment. The germline V gene encodes CDR1 PRHDT and CDR2 FYEKMQ (reference sequence). CDR3 length: 14 residues. Trimming removed 6 bases from V and 6 bases from J, with 18 bases in between. cDNA synthesis used a TRAV/TRBV-specific primer set for both chains. Amplification of TCRs used a constant-region primer and V-primer adapter for 20 PCR cycles. TCRdb re-analysed the reads in MiXCR, keeping a single row per CDR3 protein. The sample has 65,000 to 90,000 distinct CDR3 sequences, approximately 17% seen once. This receptor was identified in a male donor with prostate cancer. The V call is TRBV13, the J call TRBJ2-7; perhaps TRBD1 as D (7 bases). The starting material was PBMCs, obtained before treatment. The CDR3, as DNA: TGTGCCAGCAGGGCGGGGACAGTCTTTTCCGAGCAGTACTTC. Translated: CASRAGTVFSEQYF.